Below, 12 T cell receptor beta chains from the same sample are listed, as sequenced in a study of cytomegalovirus exposure and HLA in healthy donors. The repertoire was sequenced with immunoSEQ multiplex PCR; TCRdb's copy has only in-frame clones and lacks some. The sample has under 200,000 clones; about 90% are singletons. Material for sequencing was PBMCs. These receptors were obtained from a young woman in good health and CMV-seropositive.

The rearrangement joins TRBV6-5 to TRBJ1-2, with D hard to call. This CDR3 region has 15 residues. CDR1 and CDR2 (germline): MNHEY, SVGAGI. Trimming pared 6 bases from V and 0 bases from J, leaving 14 bases between. CDR3 sequence: CASSLRSPSNYGYTF. In DNA form, the CDR3 reads TGTGCCAGCAGCCTACGGTCACCCTCTAACTATGGCTACACCTTC.

The rearrangement uses TRBV5-4 and TRBJ2-2, with D tentatively TRBD1 (5 bases). The germline CDR1 and CDR2 sequences are SGHNT and YYREEE (reference sequence). Between the trimmed V and J ends, which lost 4 bases and 4 bases, there was a span of 14 bases. CDR3 size: 15 residues. CDR3 in DNA: TGTGCCAGCAGCGCGACAGTGACGGCCACCGGGGAGCTGTTTTTT. It codes for CASSATVTATGELFF.

This chain connects TRBV18 to TRBJ2-4; 7 positions agree with TRBD1. This CDR3 spans 19 amino acids. V was clipped by 0 bases and J by 6 bases; unmatched bases: 17. Germline CDR1 is KGHSH and CDR2 is LQKENI. The CDR3 protein is CASSPPRDRVEGRGNIQYF. CDR3 DNA: TGTGCCAGCTCACCACCCCGCGACAGGGTGGAAGGCCGGGGAAACATTCAGTACTTC.

The rearrangement uses TRBV9 and TRBJ1-3; the D gene is possibly TRBD1 (5 bases). V was cut by 1 base and J by 1 base, with 9 bases left in between. The germline CDR1 and CDR2 sequences are SGDLS and YYNGEE. The CDR3 length is 15 residues. CDR3 protein: CASSVQPGSGNTIYF. DNA of the CDR3: TGTGCCAGCAGCGTACAACCAGGGTCTGGAAACACCATATATTTT.

The rearrangement joins TRBV19 to TRBJ2-5; 8 bases map to TRBD2. V lost 6 bases to trimming and J lost 0 bases; unmatched junction nucleotides: 3. Per germline, CDR1 LNHDA and CDR2 SQIVND (reference sequence). This CDR3 comprises 14 residues. The CDR3 loop reads CASRTGGNQETQYF. The CDR3 bases are TGTGCCAGTAGGACGGGGGGGAACCAAGAGACCCAGTACTTC.

The chain carries TRBV6-5 and TRBJ2-2; no firm D call. Germline values: CDR1 MNHEY, CDR2 SVGAGI. The CDR3 loop spans 13 amino acids. V lost 6 bases and J lost 6, with 11 bases in between. The CDR3: CASSPNTSGELFF. In nucleotides, the CDR3 is TGTGCCAGCAGCCCTAATACGTCCGGGGAGCTGTTTTTT.

The chain joins TRBV6-6 to TRBJ2-7; D gene ambiguous. This CDR3 comprises 14 residues. V was cut by 7 bases and J by 5 bases, with 18 bases left in between. The V gene's germline CDR1 is MNHNY and CDR2 SVGAGI (reference sequence). The CDR3 DNA reads TGTGCCAGCATGGAGCCCTATGGGTACAACGAGCAGTACTTC. Translating gives CASMEPYGYNEQYF.

The chain recombines TRBV2 with TRBJ2-7, with D tentatively TRBD2 (6 bases). The CDR3 runs 16 residues. Germline assignment: CDR1 SNHLY and CDR2 FYNNEI. Between the trimmed V and J ends, which lost 3 bases and 0 bases, there was a span of 15 bases. CDR3 in DNA: TGTGCCAGCAGTGATGGGCTAGCGCAAAGCTCCTACGAGCAGTACTTC. Its protein is CASSDGLAQSSYEQYF.

This clone has just one count. J is TRBJ1-5 and V is TRBV28; possibly TRBD1 for D (5 bases). The CDR3 covers 12 residues. Germline V lookup: CDR1 MDHEN, CDR2 SYDVKM. V lost 3 bases and J 6 bases, leaving 6 bases between the germline ends. The CDR3: CASSLGGQPQHF. The CDR3 DNA reads as TGTGCCAGCAGTTTGGGGGGTCAGCCCCAGCATTTT.

The chain joins TRBV7-9 to TRBJ2-7; TRBD2 might be the D (6 bases). The germline V gene encodes CDR1 SEHNR and CDR2 FQNEAQ (reference sequence). Trimming took 5 bases from V and 2 from J, leaving 10 bases between them. The CDR3 length is 13 residues. In DNA form, the CDR3 reads TGTGCCAGCAGCCCGGGACTCCCCTACGAGCAGTACTTC. This sequence encodes CASSPGLPYEQYF.

In DNA, the CDR3 is TGTGCCAGCACCAAGGACAGGGGGCTGACAGATACGCAGTATTTT. It encodes CASTKDRGLTDTQYF. The genes are TRBV5-4 and TRBJ2-3, with TRBD1 identical over 11 bases. The CDR3 is made up of 15 amino acids. J lost 3 bases, V lost 6 bases, and 6 bases had no gene match. CDR1 and CDR2 (germline): SGHNT, YYREEE (reference sequence).

This chain links TRBV28 with TRBJ2-7, with 7 bases aligning to TRBD2. V lost 2 bases, J lost 6 bases, and 1 base stayed unmatched. Germline CDR1 and CDR2: MDHEN and SYDVKM. The CDR3 is 12 residues long. CDR3 sequence reads: CASSLGEGEQYF. In DNA form, the CDR3 reads TGTGCCAGCAGTTTAGGGGAGGGCGAGCAGTACTTC.